This T cell receptor (beta chain) was captured in a study of PD-L1 blockade in urothelial cancer. Germline V gene sequence: CDR1 SGHTA, CDR2 FQGNSA. Between the trimmed V and J ends, which lost 5 bases and 5 bases, there was a span of 10 bases. The CDR3 is 13 residues long. Sequencing used immunoSEQ multiplex PCR; TCRdb keeps in-frame clones, though not all of them. The sample yields 50,000 to 55,000 clones, roughly 77% seen once. This TCR was recovered from an older man with urothelial cancer. Sequenced material: PBMCs, taken around atezolizumab (anti-PD-L1) treatment. The V call is TRBV7-2, the J call TRBJ1-5; D unresolved. This CDR3 is CASSLAADQPQHF. The CDR3 DNA sequence: TGTGCCAGCAGCCTGGCGGCAGATCAGCCCCAGCATTTT. The complete variable domain, with remaining parts taken from reference TRBV7-2 and TRBJ1-5, reads GAGVSQSPSNKVTEKGKDVELRCDPISGHTALYWYRQSLGQGLEFLIYFQGNSAPDKSGLPSDRFSAERTGGSVSTLTIQRTQQEDSAVYLCASSLAADQPQHFGDGTRLSIL.